This TCR beta chain was captured in a study of a mutant IDH1 vaccine in newly diagnosed glioma. This CDR3 comprises 16 residues. V gave up 10 bases and J gave up 2 bases; unmatched junction bases: 15. Germline-derived CDR1 and CDR2 are SNHLY and FYNNEI. This clone was recorded only once. No antigen is known for it. Study-wide points: It was approximately 93% of patients that developed vaccine-induced immune responses.

Sequencing used immunoSEQ multiplex PCR; TCRdb keeps in-frame clones, though not all of them. The sample gives about 11,000 clones, about 81% of which show up once; roughly 18% is in the top ten. Time point: week 47, end of study. With topical imiquimod, each dose of the vaccine consisted of 300 ug of mutant IDH1 20-mer peptide. The J gene is TRBJ2-3, the V gene TRBV2; TRBD2 matches at 7 bases. This sequence originates from a young man with glioma. The sample was PBMCs, taken from a glioma patient whose treatment included an IDH1 peptide vaccine. CDR3 bases: TGTGCCACCCAGAGAGGGCCAGCGGGGAACACAGATACGCAGTATTTT. This gives the protein CATQRGPAGNTDTQYF.